The clone carrying this T cell receptor (beta chain) was seen a handful of times. The antigen is undetermined. Other DNA sequences in this sample translate to the same CDR3. Germline loops: CDR1 LNHDA, CDR2 SQIVND (reference sequence). V dropped 1 base and J dropped 4 bases, with 5 bases sitting between them. The CDR3 length is 13 residues. The data are from a study of T cell responses to AZD1222 COVID-19 vaccine. General study findings and limits: Clonal diversity may have been underestimated, and the donors were mostly white British, with more females than males. Baseline seropositivity occurred in only six AZD1222 recipients. Vaccination with two AZD1222 doses was followed by a rise in Spike-specific TCR breadth and depth.

Profiled with immunoSEQ multiplex PCR; TCRdb holds only in-frame clones, not every one. The data show fewer than 200,000 clones, just under 90% seen once. This TCR was recovered from an adult in good health. The chain uses TRBV19 and TRBJ1-5; D not resolved. The sample was peripheral blood, taken on day 0 of AZD1222 vaccination. CDR3 residues: CASSIAGNQPQHF. The CDR3 coding sequence is TGTGCCAGTAGTATAGCTGGTAATCAGCCCCAGCATTTT.